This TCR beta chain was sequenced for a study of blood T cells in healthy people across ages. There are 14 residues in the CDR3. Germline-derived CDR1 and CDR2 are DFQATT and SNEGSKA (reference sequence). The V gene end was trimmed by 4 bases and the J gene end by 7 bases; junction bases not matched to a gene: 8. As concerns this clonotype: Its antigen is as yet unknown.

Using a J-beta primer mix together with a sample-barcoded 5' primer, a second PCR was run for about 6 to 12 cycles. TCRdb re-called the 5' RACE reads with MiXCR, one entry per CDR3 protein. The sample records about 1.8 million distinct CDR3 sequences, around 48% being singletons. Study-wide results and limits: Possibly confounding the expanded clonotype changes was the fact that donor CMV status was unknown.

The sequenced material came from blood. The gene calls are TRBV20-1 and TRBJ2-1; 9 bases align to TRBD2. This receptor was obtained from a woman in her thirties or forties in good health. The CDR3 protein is CSATRAGGRNEQFF. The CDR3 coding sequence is TGCAGTGCTACTCGAGCGGGGGGCCGAAATGAGCAGTTCTTC.